Listed below are T cell receptor beta chains from one sample, sequenced in a study of OX40 agonist ivuxolimab in advanced cancers. The method was immunoSEQ multiplex PCR; TCRdb's version includes in-frame clones alone and lacks a portion of them. The data show around 63,000 clones, with 86% seen just once and 1.2% held by the top ten. The material sequenced was CD4+ or CD8+ T cells sorted from blood, taken in a trial of the OX40 agonist ivuxolimab. The receptor set was obtained from an adult with an advanced solid tumor such as melanoma, head and neck, liver or kidney cancer. Both conserved end residues are part of each CDR3. A D gene is named only where the DNA matches it firmly. The size of a clone is reported for some rows only, either as once, few or many, or as a class for expanded clones.

>TRBV19|.|.|TRBJ2-2
CASSKGNTGELFF
TGTGCCAGTAGCAAGGGGAACACCGGGGAGCTGTTTTTT
>TRBV9|TRBD2|.|TRBJ2-3
CASSVGDVAGVDTQYF
TGTGCCAGCAGCGTAGGGGACGTAGCGGGAGTAGATACGCAGTATTTT
>TRBV7-7|.|.|TRBJ2-2
CASSPQFEGRGELFF
TGTGCTAGCAGCCCCCAATTTGAAGGTCGCGGGGAGCTGTTTTTT
>TRBV7-3|TRBD1|.|TRBJ2-4
CASVSGKQGIAKNIQYF
TGTGCCAGCGTATCCGGGAAACAGGGGATAGCCAAAAACATTCAGTACTTC
>TRBV6-1|.|once|TRBJ1-5
CASSVGSSAYSNQPQHF
TGTGCCAGCAGTGTAGGCTCTTCCGCCTATAGCAATCAGCCCCAGCATTTT
>TRBV11-1|.|.|TRBJ2-3
CASTFGRSPPTDTQYF
TGTGCTAGCACGTTCGGACGGAGTCCACCCACAGATACGCAGTATTTT
>TRBV5-1|.|.|TRBJ1-1
CASSLAEYTEAFF
TGCGCCAGCAGCTTGGCCGAGTACACTGAAGCTTTCTTT
>TRBV6-1|.|.|TRBJ2-4
CASSDMGVPLAKNIQYF
TGTGCCAGCAGTGATATGGGGGTCCCCCTGGCCAAAAACATTCAGTACTTC
>TRBV28|.|.|TRBJ1-6
CASSLPSRGDSPLHF
TGTGCCAGCAGTTTACCCTCCCGGGGGGATTCACCCCTCCACTTT
>TRBV6-1|.|medium-sized|TRBJ1-3
CASRETEAGNTIYF
TGTGCCAGCAGGGAGACAGAGGCTGGAAACACCATATATTTT
>TRBV4-1|TRBD1|.|TRBJ2-5
CASSQTGTGGKKTQYF
TGCGCCAGCAGCCAAACCGGGACAGGGGGCAAGAAGACCCAGTACTTC
>TRBV2|.|.|TRBJ2-1
CASSGDGGAYNEQFF
TGTGCCAGCAGTGGGGACGGAGGGGCCTACAATGAGCAGTTCTTC
>TRBV6-5|.|.|TRBJ1-2
CASSYSTALGYTF
TGTGCCAGCAGTTACTCGACGGCCCTGGGCTACACCTTC
>TRBV5-5|TRBD1|.|TRBJ1-2
CASSLAGRETGMRGYTF
TGTGCCAGCAGCTTGGCCGGGAGGGAGACAGGGATGCGTGGCTACACCTTC
>TRBV27|.|.|TRBJ2-7
CASSLWGRAYEQYF
TGTGCCAGCAGTTTATGGGGCAGAGCCTACGAGCAGTACTTC
>TRBV27|TRBD2|.|TRBJ2-5
CASSRLAGGETQYF
TGTGCCAGCAGTCGACTAGCGGGAGGAGAGACCCAGTACTTC
>TRBV27|TRBD2|.|TRBJ2-7
CASKTSGTHEQYF
TGTGCCAGTAAGACTAGCGGGACCCACGAGCAGTACTTC
>TRBV6-4|TRBD2|.|TRBJ2-3
CASSDRGVPDTQYF
TGTGCCAGCAGTGATCGGGGGGTCCCGGATACGCAGTATTTT
>TRBV28|.|.|TRBJ1-2
CASSNRNYGYTF
TGTGCCAGCAGTAACAGGAACTATGGCTACACCTTC
>TRBV6-5|.|.|TRBJ1-5
CASSLDNNQPQHF
TGTGCCAGCAGTTTGGACAATAATCAGCCCCAGCATTTT
>TRBV6-6|TRBD2|.|TRBJ2-5
CASSNLREGGETQYF
TGTGCCAGCAGTAACTTGCGGGAGGGCGGAGAGACCCAGTACTTC
>TRBV11-1|.|.|TRBJ2-3
CASSLVLSTDTQYF
TGTGCCAGCAGCTTAGTCCTTTCCACAGATACGCAGTATTTT
>TRBV28|.|once|TRBJ1-5
CASIDSGGGNQPQHF
TGTGCCAGCATTGATTCCGGGGGTGGCAATCAGCCCCAGCATTTT
>TRBV11-3|TRBD2|.|TRBJ2-7
CASSTGLAETYEQYF
TGTGCCAGCAGCACCGGACTAGCGGAGACCTACGAGCAGTACTTC
>TRBV4-1|TRBD2|.|TRBJ2-7
CASSQGGGGRGAPSYEQYF
TGCGCCAGCAGCCAAGGGGGTGGCGGGAGAGGAGCCCCATCCTACGAGCAGTACTTC
>TRBV27|.|once|TRBJ1-5
CASSRGGKQPQHF
TGTGCCAGCAGTAGGGGAGGAAAACAGCCCCAGCATTTT
>TRBV4-1|TRBD2|.|TRBJ2-1
CASSQKGRGRGEQFF
TGCGCCAGCAGCCAAAAAGGGAGGGGACGAGGTGAGCAGTTCTTC
>TRBV4-1|TRBD1|.|TRBJ2-7
CASSQGGQGARYEQYF
TGCGCCAGCAGCCAAGGGGGACAGGGGGCGCGGTACGAGCAGTACTTC
>TRBV7-3|.|.|TRBJ2-3
CASSLRLGTDTQYF
TGTGCCAGCAGCTTAAGGCTAGGCACAGATACGCAGTATTTT
>TRBV5-1|.|.|TRBJ2-1
CASSLRFGASYNEQFF
TGCGCCAGCAGCTTAAGGTTCGGTGCCTCCTACAATGAGCAGTTCTTC
>TRBV7-2|TRBD2|.|TRBJ2-7
CASSPTSGVNYEQYF
TGTGCCAGCAGTCCTACTAGCGGAGTAAACTACGAGCAGTACTTC
>TRBV28|.|.|TRBJ1-4
CAIGGPTNEKLFF
TGTGCCATCGGGGGTCCAACTAATGAAAAACTGTTTTTT
>TRBV15|.|.|TRBJ2-6
CAISRDTPAGANVLTF
TGTGCCATCAGCCGGGACACCCCGGCTGGGGCCAACGTCCTGACTTTC
>TRBV7-8|.|.|TRBJ1-2
CASSPDRGNYGYTF
TGTGCCAGCAGCCCCGACAGAGGGAACTATGGCTACACCTTC
>TRBV5-6|TRBD2|.|TRBJ2-1
CASSPAGAYNEQFF
TGTGCCAGCAGCCCAGCGGGGGCTTACAATGAGCAGTTCTTC
>TRBV6-5|.|.|TRBJ1-1
CASNTQGRAAFF
TGTGCCAGCAATACGCAGGGGCGCGCAGCTTTCTTT
>TRBV10-3|.|.|TRBJ2-2
CAIAKGGETGELFF
TGTGCCATCGCAAAAGGAGGAGAAACCGGGGAGCTGTTTTTT
>TRBV29-1|TRBD1|few|TRBJ2-5
CSVLGQGILETQYF
TGCAGCGTACTGGGACAGGGGATTCTTGAGACCCAGTACTTC
>TRBV6-1|.|.|TRBJ2-7
CASRVDSIYEQYF
TGTGCCAGCAGAGTCGACAGTATCTACGAGCAGTACTTC
>TRBV28|TRBD1|.|TRBJ2-5
CASSRPGTGKETQYF
TGTGCCAGCAGTCGTCCAGGGACAGGGAAAGAGACCCAGTACTTC
>TRBV5-1|.|.|TRBJ2-2
CASTTQDANTGELFF
TGCGCCAGCACAACCCAGGACGCGAACACCGGGGAGCTGTTTTTT
>TRBV28|.|.|TRBJ1-1
CASRAVEDSMNTEAFF
TGTGCCAGCAGGGCCGTGGAGGACTCAATGAACACTGAAGCTTTCTTT
>TRBV12-5|TRBD1|.|TRBJ1-2
CASGMGQENYGYTF
TGTGCTAGTGGAATGGGACAGGAGAACTATGGCTACACCTTC
>TRBV2|.|few|TRBJ1-1
CASSDPRRGTEAFF
TGTGCCAGCAGTGACCCGCGCAGGGGCACTGAAGCTTTCTTT
>TRBV14|TRBD2|.|TRBJ2-1
CASSQDWWTSGSSYNEQFF
TGTGCCAGCAGCCAAGATTGGTGGACTAGCGGGAGTTCCTACAATGAGCAGTTCTTC
>TRBV6-4|.|.|TRBJ2-3
CASSASTDTDTQYF
TGTGCCAGCAGTGCCTCTACGGACACAGATACGCAGTATTTT
>TRBV11-3|.|.|TRBJ1-1
CASSLGAMCFF
TGTGCCAGCAGCTTAGGAGCGATGTGTTTCTTT
>TRBV4-1|TRBD1|.|TRBJ2-2
CASSRTGANTGELFF
TGCGCCAGCAGCAGGACAGGGGCGAACACCGGGGAGCTGTTTTTT
>TRBV11-2|TRBD1|.|TRBJ2-1
CASSSYRGPYNEQFF
TGTGCCAGCAGCTCGTACAGGGGACCCTACAATGAGCAGTTCTTC
>TRBV29-1|TRBD2|.|TRBJ2-5
CSGLGTSGSWTQYF
TGCAGCGGCCTCGGGACTAGCGGGAGTTGGACCCAGTACTTC
>TRBV19|.|.|TRBJ1-5
CASSILRAASNQPQHF
TGTGCCAGTAGTATTCTGAGGGCAGCTAGCAATCAGCCCCAGCATTTT
>TRBV6-6|TRBD2|.|TRBJ2-5
CASSSWTSGYQETQYF
TGTGCCAGCAGTTCCTGGACTAGCGGGTACCAAGAGACCCAGTACTTC
>TRBV18|.|.|TRBJ2-2
CASSPAPVIDTGELFF
TGTGCCAGCTCACCAGCCCCCGTGATAGACACCGGGGAGCTGTTTTTT
>TRBV5-1|.|.|TRBJ2-6
CASSLQGTGANVLTF
TGCGCCAGCAGCTTACAGGGTACCGGGGCCAACGTCCTGACTTTC
>TRBV9|TRBD2|.|TRBJ2-1
CASSGRSAGVPYNEQFF
TGTGCCAGCAGCGGGCGTTCAGCGGGAGTACCCTACAATGAGCAGTTCTTC
>TRBV28|TRBD2|few|TRBJ2-1
CASSGAASGRANEQFF
TGTGCCAGCAGTGGGGCGGCTAGCGGGAGGGCAAATGAGCAGTTCTTC
>TRBV29-1|.|.|TRBJ2-5
CSVAQLARVTQYF
TGCAGCGTTGCACAACTTGCCCGCGTGACCCAGTACTTC
>TRBV19|.|.|TRBJ2-2
CASSIFTGDGSTGELFF
TGTGCCAGTAGTATATTTACGGGAGACGGATCCACCGGGGAGCTGTTTTTT
>TRBV7-9|TRBD1|.|TRBJ2-2
CASSPWTGNLGELFF
TGTGCCAGCAGCCCCTGGACAGGGAATCTAGGGGAGCTGTTTTTT
>TRBV5-1|.|.|TRBJ1-4
CASSLQRGDEKLFF
TGCGCCAGCAGCTTGCAGCGGGGGGATGAAAAACTGTTTTTT